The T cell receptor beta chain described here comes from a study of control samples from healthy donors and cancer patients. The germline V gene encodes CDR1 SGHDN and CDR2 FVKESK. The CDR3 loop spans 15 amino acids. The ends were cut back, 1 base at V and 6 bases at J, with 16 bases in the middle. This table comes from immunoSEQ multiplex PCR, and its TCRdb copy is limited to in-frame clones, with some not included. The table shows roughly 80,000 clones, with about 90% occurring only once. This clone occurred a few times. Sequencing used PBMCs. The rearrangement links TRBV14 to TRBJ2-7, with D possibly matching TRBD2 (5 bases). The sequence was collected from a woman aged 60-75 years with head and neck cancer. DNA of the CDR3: TGTGCCAGCAGCCAAGGGCGGACTCTCCCATCCGAGCAGTACTTC. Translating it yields CASSQGRTLPSEQYF.